These 30 T cell receptor beta chains originate from one sample sequenced in a study of blood T cells in healthy people across ages. Through a sample-barcoded 5' primer and a J-beta primer mix, a second PCR was run for roughly 6 to 12 cycles. Each CDR3 protein gets one entry after TCRdb re-called the 5' RACE reads with MiXCR. The table records about 1.5 million distinct CDR3 sequences, roughly 43% of them present only once. Input material: blood. The receptors were sampled from a woman aged 18-29 years in good health.

CDR3 sequence reads: CASSSWGRRDYGYTF. CDR3 nucleotide sequence: TGTGCCAGCAGCTCCTGGGGCAGGAGGGACTATGGCTACACCTTC. The chain has TRBV7-2 and TRBJ1-2, with D perhaps matching TRBD1 (5 bases). The length of the CDR3 is 15 residues. The V gene lost 4 bases and the J gene lost 3 bases, with 15 bases spanning the gap. The germline gives CDR1 SGHTA, CDR2 FQGNSA.

This clonotype turned up a few times. This chain connects TRBV3-1 to TRBJ2-5; 8 bases map to TRBD1. J was trimmed by 5 bases and V by 5 bases; bases with no gene match: 7. The CDR3 contains 14 residues. Germline assignment: CDR1 LGHDT and CDR2 YNNKEL (reference sequence). The DNA of the CDR3 is TGTGCCAGCAGCATTCGCAGGGGGCAGGAGACCCAGTACTTC. Translation gives CASSIRRGQETQYF.

The chain joins TRBV6-6 to TRBJ2-7; D unresolved. The CDR3 is 11 amino acids. Germline-derived CDR1 and CDR2 are MNHNY and SVGAGI (reference sequence). The CDR3 reads CANSSPYEQYF. CDR3 DNA sequence: TGTGCAAACAGTTCACCCTACGAGCAGTACTTC.

Details on this clonotype: This could be a read error, since a much larger clone is one nucleotide away. The chain uses TRBV10-3 and TRBJ2-5; TRBD1 matches 10 bases. The junction had 1 base not matched to a gene; V was cut back by 6 bases and J by 3 bases. Germline V gene sequence: CDR1 ENHRY, CDR2 SYGVKD. CDR3 length: 13 residues. The DNA for the CDR3 is TGTGCCATCAGGGGGACAGGGGAAGAGACCCAGTACTTC. It yields the protein CAIRGTGEETQYF.

The sample holds one count of this clonotype. This sequence may be a read error, since a much larger clone differs from it by one base. The V call is TRBV7-2, the J call TRBJ2-3; D is ambiguous. This CDR3 is 12 amino acids long. V was trimmed by 8 bases and J by 2 bases, leaving 8 bases between them. Germline CDR1 and CDR2: SGHTA and FQGNSA. The CDR3 is CASGYFTDTQYF. The CDR3 DNA reads as TGTGCCAGCGGCTATTTCACAGATACGCAGTATTTT.

V is TRBV7-2 and J is TRBJ2-7; 9 bases fit TRBD2. V lost 3 bases to trimming and J lost 6 bases; unmatched junction nucleotides: 9. Looked up from germline, CDR1 is SGHTA and CDR2 is FQGNSA. CDR3 length equals 15 residues. The CDR3 DNA is TGTGCCAGCAGCTTTAAGGCGGGAGGGCCTGGCGAGCAGTACTTC. Translating it yields CASSFKAGGPGEQYF.

In this sample, this clonotype turned up a few times. The rearrangement uses TRBV20-1 and TRBJ2-7; the D is unclear. Deletions cut 3 bases from V and 4 bases from J, with 7 bases between. Germline assignment: CDR1 DFQATT and CDR2 SNEGSKA (reference sequence). The CDR3 is made up of 11 amino acids. The CDR3 region has the DNA TGCAGTGCTAGCCTGGGTTACGAGCAGTACTTC. Protein: CSASLGYEQYF.

This clonotype showed up just once. The chain combines TRBV7-9 with TRBJ2-1, with TRBD2 matching 9 bases. The CDR3 has 17 residues. CDR1 and CDR2 (germline): SEHNR, FQNEAQ (reference sequence). V lost 5 bases and J lost 4; bases outside the gene matches: 12. The CDR3 loop reads CASSHEGKRGVYNEQFF. The CDR3 coding sequence is TGTGCCAGCAGCCACGAGGGGAAGCGGGGGGTTTACAATGAGCAGTTCTTC.

V is TRBV18 and J is TRBJ2-7; 9 bases line up with TRBD1. Germline V lookup: CDR1 KGHSH, CDR2 LQKENI. There are 17 residues in the CDR3. The V segment lost 1 base and the J segment 3 bases; nucleotides outside the gene matches: 10. CDR3 bases: TGTGCCAGCTCACCACGGGGGACAGGGAGCCAGAACTACGAGCAGTACTTC. This sequence encodes CASSPRGTGSQNYEQYF. Together with reference TRBV18 and TRBJ2-7, the CDR3 gives the full variable domain: NAGVMQNPRHLVRRRGQEARLRCSPMKGHSHVYWYRQLPEEGLKFMVYLQKENIIDESGMPKERFSAEFPKEGPSILRIQQVVRGDSAAYFCASSPRGTGSQNYEQYFGPGTRLTVT.

The chain is built from TRBV19 and TRBJ1-2; the match to TRBD1 covers 10 bases. Losses at the gene ends were 11 bases for V and 7 bases for J; bases not matched to a gene: 4. The CDR3 contains 11 residues. Germline CDR1 is LNHDA and CDR2 is SQIVND (reference sequence). The CDR3 DNA is TGTGCCGGGGGACAGGGGACTGGCTACACCTTC. Protein: CAGGQGTGYTF.

Comment on this clonotype: With a much larger clone just one base away, this may be a read error. The chain joins TRBV7-2 to TRBJ1-1; TRBD1 agrees at 10 bases. The CDR3 spans 16 residues. CDR1 and CDR2 from the germline V gene are SGHTA and FQGNSA. CDR3 nucleotide sequence: TGTGCCAGCAGCTTTCGACAGGGGGCAGGGAACACTAAAGCTTTCTTT. This translates into CASSFRQGAGNTKAFF.

In this sample, this clonotype turned up a few times. The chain links TRBV6-2 or TRBV6-3 to TRBJ1-4, with a weak D call TRBD1 (5 bases). The CDR3 is 16 amino acids. Looked up from germline, CDR1 is MNHEY and CDR2 is SVGEGT. Trimming pared 5 bases from V and 15 bases from J, leaving 28 bases between. The CDR3 spells CASSTRGPRGGKALFF. CDR3 coding DNA: TGTGCCAGCAGTACCCGTGGGCCCCGCGGGGGAAAAGCCTTGTTTTTT.

V is TRBV20-1 and J is TRBJ2-2; TRBD1 is a possible D gene (5 bases). Germline lookup yields CDR1 DFQATT and CDR2 SNEGSKA (reference sequence). V lost 2 bases, J lost 6 bases, and 7 bases lay in between. The CDR3 is 12 amino acids. The CDR3 sequence: CSARQGAGELFF. The CDR3, as DNA: TGCAGTGCTAGACAGGGCGCCGGGGAGCTGTTTTTT.

The CDR3 DNA sequence: TGTGCCAGCAAAAACTGGGACAGGTCGTCCTACGAGCAGTACTTC. This gives the protein CASKNWDRSSYEQYF. The genes are TRBV12-3 or TRBV12-4 and TRBJ2-7; TRBD1 matches 8 bases. J lost 1 base, V lost 7 bases, and 9 bases had no gene match. The CDR3 totals 15 residues.

This chain links TRBV30 with TRBJ1-2; D not resolved. V dropped 3 bases and J dropped 2 bases, with 16 bases sitting between them. CDR1 is GTSNPN, CDR2 SVGIG, per germline (reference sequence). The CDR3 is 15 amino acids. The CDR3 DNA follows: TGTGCCTGGAGAGGTACCCGCGTACAAAACTATGGCTACACCTTC. Encoded protein: CAWRGTRVQNYGYTF. Combining the CDR3 with reference TRBV30 and TRBJ1-2 gives the whole variable domain SQTIHQWPATLVQPVGSPLSLECTVEGTSNPNLYWYRQAAGRGLQLLFYSVGIGQISSEVPQNLSASRPQDRQFILSSKKLLLSDSGFYLCAWRGTRVQNYGYTFGSGTRLTVV.

This clonotype has more than one count but fewer than ten. The chain employs TRBV3-1 and TRBJ1-1, with a weak D call TRBD1 (6 bases). V was cut by 0 bases and J by 1 base, with 12 bases left in between. Germline assignment: CDR1 LGHDT and CDR2 YNNKEL (reference sequence). The CDR3 totals 16 residues. In nucleotides, the CDR3 is TGTGCCAGCAGCCAAGACTTCACAGGGACGAACACTGAAGCTTTCTTT. This translates into CASSQDFTGTNTEAFF.

The chain recombines TRBV5-1 with TRBJ1-2; 10 nucleotides agree with TRBD1. CDR1 is SGHRS, CDR2 YFSETQ, per germline. This CDR3 has 14 residues. V was clipped by 2 bases and J by 8 bases; unmatched bases: 6. CDR3: CASSLGTGAEGYTF. The CDR3 nucleotides are TGCGCCAGCAGCTTAGGGACAGGGGCAGAAGGCTACACCTTC.

In DNA, the CDR3 is TGTGCCAGCAGTACTCGACTGCTCACAGATACGCAGTATTTT. Its protein is CASSTRLLTDTQYF. The chain uses TRBV5-6 and TRBJ2-3; D is unresolved. Trimming left V 5 bases short and J 2 bases short, with 12 bases between. Germline CDR1 is SGHDT and CDR2 is YYEEEE. The CDR3 consists of 14 residues.

This rearrangement joins TRBV24-1 to TRBJ2-1; the D is unclear. Per the germline V gene, CDR1 is KGHDR and CDR2 is SFDVKD. The CDR3 spans 13 residues. V was trimmed by 6 bases and J by 0 bases, leaving 5 bases between them. The CDR3 DNA follows: TGTGCCACCAGTTCCAGCTCCTACAATGAGCAGTTCTTC. Translating it yields CATSSSSYNEQFF.

The chain recombines TRBV5-1 with TRBJ1-4, with D maybe TRBD1 (5 bases). Germline loops: CDR1 SGHRS, CDR2 YFSETQ. This CDR3 is built from 14 residues. Trimming removed 4 bases from V and 8 bases from J, with 15 bases in between. Written as DNA, the CDR3 is TGCGCCAGCAGCGGCCTCGCGAGGGACGAAAAACTGTTTTTT. As protein: CASSGLARDEKLFF. Full variable domain (rest looked up from reference TRBV5-1 and TRBJ1-4): KAGVTQTPRYLIKTRGQQVTLSCSPISGHRSVSWYQQTPGQGLQFLFEYFSETQRNKGNFPGRFSGRQFSNSRSEMNVSTLELGDSALYLCASSGLARDEKLFFGSGTQLSVL.

V is TRBV20-1 and J is TRBJ1-1, with 8 bases fitting TRBD1. The CDR3 consists of 16 residues. The junction had 14 bases not matched to a gene; V was cut back by 5 bases and J by 3 bases. The germline V gene has CDR1 DFQATT and CDR2 SNEGSKA (reference sequence). The CDR3 protein is CSAPSLQGVGDTEAFF. The CDR3 coding sequence is TGCAGTGCTCCCAGTCTACAGGGGGTGGGGGACACTGAAGCTTTCTTT.

This clonotype was observed a handful of times. V usage is TRBV12-3 or TRBV12-4 and J usage is TRBJ1-1; TRBD1 matches 9 bases. V shed 3 bases and J 5 bases; nucleotides not matched to a gene: 7. The CDR3 extends over 15 amino acids. The CDR3 loop is CASSFWGQGWTEAFF. The CDR3 bases are TGTGCCAGCAGTTTTTGGGGACAGGGTTGGACTGAAGCTTTCTTT.

This chain uses TRBV27 with TRBJ2-7; 8 bases are a match to TRBD1. This CDR3 is 16 amino acids long. Germline loops: CDR1 MNHEY, CDR2 SMNVEV (reference sequence). The V segment lost 6 bases and the J segment 2 bases; nucleotides outside the gene matches: 12. CDR3 region: CASSSLTGTGAYEQYF. The CDR3 DNA reads as TGTGCCAGCAGCTCACTCACCGGGACAGGTGCCTACGAGCAGTACTTC.

In the case of this clonotype: One junction end disagrees with the germline gene, perhaps due to a read error. This chain uses TRBV7-2 with TRBJ2-4; 10 bases are shared with TRBD2. The CDR3 consists of 19 residues. CDR1 SGHTA and CDR2 FQGNSA come from the germline V gene. The CDR3 region is CASSAPLAGGGLAKNIQYF. Here the CDR3 DNA reads TGTGCCAGCAGCGCACCGTTAGCGGGAGGAGGCCTAGCCAAGAACATTCAGTACTTC.

The V and J genes are TRBV29-1 and TRBJ1-3; unclear D gene. V gave up 7 bases and J gave up 1 base, with 8 bases separating them. The CDR3 is made up of 12 amino acids. The germline V gene encodes CDR1 SQVTM and CDR2 ANQGSEA. Written as DNA, the CDR3 is TGCAGCGCATCAACATCTGGAAACACCATATATTTT. Encoded protein: CSASTSGNTIYF.

V gene TRBV9 combines with J gene TRBJ2-1; the D gene is possibly TRBD1 (5 bases). There are 14 residues in the CDR3. V lost 2 bases to trimming and J lost 2 bases, with 8 bases between them. Germline CDR1 reads SGDLS; CDR2 reads YYNGEE. The CDR3 here is CASSVPTAYNEQFF. The CDR3 coding sequence is TGTGCCAGCAGCGTCCCGACAGCCTACAATGAGCAGTTCTTC.

There are a few counts of this clonotype. This chain connects TRBV29-1 to TRBJ1-2; D is uncertain. Deletions cut 6 bases from V and 2 bases from J, with 13 bases between. Germline CDR1 SQVTM, CDR2 ANQGSEA. This CDR3 contains 13 residues. The CDR3 coding sequence is TGCAGCGTCCGGCCCAGGCTAAACTATGGCTACACCTTC. Residues: CSVRPRLNYGYTF.

This chain connects TRBV5-6 to TRBJ2-3, with a possible D match to TRBD2 (6 bases). The CDR3 has 14 residues. Germline lookup yields CDR1 SGHDT and CDR2 YYEEEE. Trimming shortened V by 2 bases and J by 4 bases, and 11 bases separated the two germline ends. CDR3 nucleotide sequence: TGTGCCAGCAGCTTAGACTCGGGGGCAGATACGCAGTATTTT. Its protein is CASSLDSGADTQYF.

The chain combines TRBV7-9 with TRBJ1-5; no clear D. The CDR3 length is 13 residues. In germline, CDR1 is SEHNR, CDR2 FQNEAQ (reference sequence). The V gene lost 5 bases and the J gene lost 5 bases, with 10 bases spanning the gap. The CDR3 DNA reads as TGTGCCAGCAGCCATAGCCCGTATCAGCCCCAGCATTTT. It translates to CASSHSPYQPQHF.

As for this clonotype: The junction departs from germline at one end; a sequencing error may be responsible. The chain uses TRBV7-2 and TRBJ1-1; 7 bases agree with TRBD1. Germline CDR1 reads SGHTA; CDR2 reads FQGNSA. The CDR3 is made up of 15 amino acids. The CDR3 DNA follows: TGTGGCAGCAGCGCTACAGGGGACGGTGGCACTGAAGCTTTCTTT. This gives the protein CGSSATGDGGTEAFF.